One and the same sample provided the 20 T cell receptor beta chains below, sequenced in a study of identical twins. TCRdb reanalysed the 5' RACE reads using MiXCR and keeps one entry per CDR3 protein. The top ten clones hold around 14% of a sample with hundreds of thousands of distinct CDR3 sequences, about 18% of them seen once. The same data also contributed to another study, on T cells expressing NK-cell markers.

Source material: PBMCs. The receptors shown here come from a young woman in good health.

The rearrangement uses TRBV12-3 or TRBV12-4 and TRBJ2-3; TRBD2 matches at 13 bases. The CDR3 loop spans 17 amino acids. J lost 2 bases, V lost 5 bases, and 7 bases had no gene match. The DNA of the CDR3 is TGTGCCAGCAGTCACCCGGGACTAGCGGGGACCACAGATACGCAGTATTTT. It codes for CASSHPGLAGTTDTQYF.

The chain carries TRBV7-9 and TRBJ2-5; D is ambiguous. Germline-derived CDR1 and CDR2 are SEHNR and FQNEAQ (reference sequence). The CDR3 is 17 amino acids. The germline V and J ends were trimmed by 1 base and 6 bases, with 21 bases remaining between them. CDR3 DNA sequence: TGTGCCAGCAGCTTAGGGTGGGCTGGAAGCGACGAAAAGACCCAGTACTTC. It codes for CASSLGWAGSDEKTQYF.

This clonotype was detected a few times. The chain couples TRBV6-1 to TRBJ1-1; 10 bases align to TRBD1. The CDR3 spans 14 residues. J lost 3 bases, V lost 8 bases, and 6 bases had no gene match. Germline V lookup: CDR1 MNHNS, CDR2 SASEGT. The CDR3 DNA is TGTGCCAGCTCGCGGACAGGGGGGTACACTGAAGCTTTCTTT. It specifies CASSRTGGYTEAFF.

V and J are TRBV9 and TRBJ1-5; TRBD1 agrees at 7 bases. CDR3 length equals 16 residues. Per the germline V gene, CDR1 is SGDLS and CDR2 is YYNGEE. The trim removed 4 bases at V and 2 bases at J, leaving 9 bases unmatched. The chain's CDR3 is CASSPGTARGNQPQHF. CDR3 DNA: TGTGCCAGCAGCCCAGGGACAGCTAGGGGCAATCAGCCCCAGCATTTT.

V is TRBV15 and J is TRBJ2-7; D is ambiguous. Germline CDR1 is LNHNV and CDR2 is YYDKDF (reference sequence). The CDR3 has 14 residues. V lost 3 bases and J lost 0, with 9 bases in between. CDR3 sequence: CATSSKISSYEQYF. The CDR3 DNA reads as TGTGCCACCAGCAGTAAGATAAGCTCCTACGAGCAGTACTTC.

This clonotype was observed a handful of times. This chain connects TRBV20-1 to TRBJ2-3, with D hard to call. The CDR3 covers 13 residues. In germline, CDR1 is DFQATT, CDR2 SNEGSKA (reference sequence). Deletions cut 2 bases from V and 1 base from J, with 7 bases between. The CDR3 loop is CSARFRGTDTQYF. In DNA form, the CDR3 reads TGCAGTGCTAGATTCCGAGGCACAGATACGCAGTATTTT.

The sample holds one count of this clonotype. The genes are TRBV25-1 and TRBJ2-3; D unclear. Per the germline V gene, CDR1 is MGHDK and CDR2 is SYGVNS. This CDR3 spans 15 amino acids. The germline V and J ends were trimmed by 0 bases and 0 bases, with 7 bases remaining between them. This CDR3 reads CASSEYSASTDTQYF. Here the CDR3 DNA reads TGTGCCAGCAGTGAATATTCAGCTAGCACAGATACGCAGTATTTT.

The gene calls are TRBV20-1 and TRBJ1-2; D may be TRBD1 (5 bases). V was clipped by 0 bases and J by 8 bases, with 13 bases between them. CDR3 length: 13 amino acids. Germline assignment: CDR1 DFQATT and CDR2 SNEGSKA (reference sequence). The CDR3 region is CSARDIGGGGYTF. The DNA for the CDR3 is TGCAGTGCTAGAGATATCGGTGGGGGAGGCTACACCTTC.

The sample holds a few counts of this clonotype. V usage is TRBV5-1 and J usage is TRBJ2-5; tentatively, D is TRBD1 (5 bases). Germline CDR1 and CDR2: SGHRS and YFSETQ. The CDR3 length is 16 residues. The germline V and J ends were trimmed by 0 bases and 1 base, with 13 bases remaining between them. This chain's CDR3 is CASSLATGRIQETQYF. For the CDR3, the DNA is TGCGCCAGCAGCTTGGCTACAGGACGAATCCAAGAGACCCAGTACTTC.

This chain uses TRBV12-3 or TRBV12-4 with TRBJ2-1; D is perhaps TRBD2 (7 bases). V shed 5 bases and J shed 0 bases, with 17 bases lying between them. This CDR3 has 17 residues. CDR3 in amino acids: CASSPAGAISSYNEQFF. For the CDR3, the DNA is TGTGCCAGCAGTCCCGCGGGGGCGATTAGCTCCTACAATGAGCAGTTCTTC.

The V gene is TRBV7-9, the J gene TRBJ2-1, with D possibly being TRBD1 or TRBD2 (5 bases each). Germline lookup yields CDR1 SEHNR and CDR2 FQNEAQ (reference sequence). The CDR3 extends over 15 amino acids. V was pared by 3 bases and J by 5 bases, with 14 bases between. CDR3 sequence (DNA): TGTGCCAGCAGCTTTCAGGGAGCCAAGAACAATGAGCAGTTCTTC. Encoded protein: CASSFQGAKNNEQFF.

The CDR3 protein is CASSRGTGPGELFF. CDR3 nucleotide sequence: TGTGCCAGCAGCCGAGGGACAGGGCCCGGGGAGCTGTTTTTT. The chain carries TRBV12-3 or TRBV12-4 and TRBJ2-2, with 9 bases that match TRBD1. The CDR3 covers 14 residues. V was pared by 6 bases and J by 6 bases, with 5 bases of the junction left unmatched.

This chain links TRBV6-4 with TRBJ2-2; TRBD1 might be the D (7 bases). CDR1 MRHNA and CDR2 SNTAGT come from the germline V gene. V was pared by 3 bases and J by 5 bases, with 10 bases between. This CDR3 comprises 14 residues. The CDR3 is CASSDPGGTGELFF. The DNA of the CDR3 is TGTGCCAGCAGTGATCCAGGGGGGACCGGGGAGCTGTTTTTT.

This clonotype appeared a few times. The rearrangement joins TRBV12-5 to TRBJ1-1; tentative D call: TRBD1 (5 bases). The CDR3 length is 14 residues. CDR1 and CDR2 (germline): LGHNT, FRNRAP. V shed 0 bases and J shed 3 bases, with 8 bases lying between them. In DNA form, the CDR3 reads TGTGCTAGTGGTTTGGTGAGCAGGGACACTGAAGCTTTCTTT. This gives the protein CASGLVSRDTEAFF.

This clonotype was detected only a few times. The V gene is TRBV5-1, the J gene TRBJ2-7, with D uncertain. This CDR3 is built from 15 residues. V was clipped by 0 bases and J by 0 bases, with 10 bases between them. CDR1 and CDR2 from the germline V gene are SGHRS and YFSETQ. This chain's CDR3 is CASSLGLTNSYEQYF. In nucleotides, the CDR3 is TGCGCCAGCAGCTTGGGGTTGACGAACTCCTACGAGCAGTACTTC.

This chain joins TRBV3-1 and TRBJ1-5; D is ambiguous. Per germline, CDR1 LGHDT and CDR2 YNNKEL (reference sequence). V was pared by 4 bases and J by 5 bases, with 9 bases between. The CDR3 extends over 13 amino acids. CDR3 region: CASSRDEDQPQHF. The CDR3 coding sequence is TGTGCCAGCAGCCGCGACGAGGATCAGCCCCAGCATTTT.

This clonotype has only one observation. The V and J genes are TRBV19 and TRBJ2-3, with D possibly TRBD2 on 5 matching bases. CDR1 and CDR2 (germline): LNHDA, SQIVND (reference sequence). Between the trimmed V and J ends, which lost 3 bases and 1 base, there was a span of 8 bases. The CDR3 sequence is 14 residues long. CDR3 in DNA: TGTGCCAGTAGTATTCCGCGGGGCACAGATACGCAGTATTTT. Translated: CASSIPRGTDTQYF.

The sample holds a few counts of this clonotype. V and J are TRBV6-1 and TRBJ2-7; either TRBD1 or TRBD2 may fit D (5 bases each). Germline CDR1 is MNHNS and CDR2 is SASEGT. CDR3 size: 15 residues. The ends were cut back, 1 base at V and 2 bases at J, with 12 bases in the middle. The chain's CDR3 is CASSEEWDRTYEQYF. CDR3 nucleotide sequence: TGTGCCAGCAGTGAAGAATGGGACCGAACCTACGAGCAGTACTTC.

This clonotype was seen many times. This rearrangement joins TRBV4-3 to TRBJ2-3; 10 positions match TRBD2. Germline trimming cut 4 bases from V and 4 bases from J; bases unmatched to any gene: 5. This CDR3 contains 15 residues. CDR1 LGHNA and CDR2 YSLEER come from the germline V gene. In nucleotides, the CDR3 is TGCGCCAGCAGCCTTGTAGCGGGAGGCTCAGATACGCAGTATTTT. As protein: CASSLVAGGSDTQYF.

The genes are TRBV5-1 and TRBJ2-7; 11 bases are shared with TRBD2. The CDR3 covers 17 residues. The V gene's germline CDR1 is SGHRS and CDR2 YFSETQ. The V segment lost 2 bases and the J segment 5 bases; nucleotides outside the gene matches: 12. The CDR3 region has the DNA TGCGCCAGCAGCTTACTAAGCCTAGCGGGAGGCCTAAACGAGCAGTACTTC. It is translated as CASSLLSLAGGLNEQYF.